The next 4 T cell receptor beta chains were all read from a single sample in a study of OX40 agonist ivuxolimab in advanced cancers. Data came from immunoSEQ multiplex PCR; TCRdb stores just in-frame clones and leaves some out. This table has roughly 80,000 clones, 90% appearing once. The specimen was CD4+ or CD8+ T cells sorted from blood, collected in a trial of the OX40 agonist ivuxolimab. These receptor sequences come from an adult with an advanced solid tumor such as melanoma, head and neck, liver or kidney cancer.

The V and J genes are TRBV25-1 and TRBJ2-3; D perhaps matches TRBD2 (6 bases). The CDR3 spans 15 residues. Trimming removed 5 bases from V and 11 bases from J, with 23 bases in between. Germline CDR1 MGHDK, CDR2 SYGVNS. This chain's CDR3 is CASSMEGPGIRRQYF. DNA for the CDR3: TGTGCCAGCAGTATGGAGGGCCCGGGGATCCGAAGGCAGTATTTT.

The J gene is TRBJ1-5, the V gene TRBV28; 8 positions match TRBD1. This CDR3 spans 15 amino acids. Per the germline V gene, CDR1 is MDHEN and CDR2 is SYDVKM. J lost 0 bases, V lost 6 bases, and 4 bases had no gene match. CDR3 nucleotide sequence: TGTGCCAGCAGGCACCAGGGGGCTAGCAATCAGCCCCAGCATTTT. It translates to CASRHQGASNQPQHF.

This rearrangement joins TRBV5-1 to TRBJ2-5, with a tentative D call TRBD2 (5 bases). The germline V gene has CDR1 SGHRS and CDR2 YFSETQ. Trimming took off 2 bases at V and 2 bases at J, with 13 bases between the two ends. The CDR3 covers 15 residues. The CDR3 sequence: CASSLMKSGQETQYF. CDR3 coding DNA: TGCGCCAGCAGCTTAATGAAGAGCGGTCAAGAGACCCAGTACTTC.

This chain uses TRBV19 with TRBJ2-5, with 8 bases fitting TRBD1. V trimming: 4 bases; J trimming: 6 bases; junction bases outside the gene matches: 10. This CDR3 region has 15 residues. Germline V gives CDR1 LNHDA, CDR2 SQIVND (reference sequence). CDR3 region: CASSNRDRLRKTQYF. CDR3 in DNA: TGTGCCAGTAGTAACCGGGACAGGTTAAGAAAGACCCAGTACTTC.